A single sample gave rise to the 19 T cell receptor beta chains below, sequenced in a study of Ad26.COV2.S vaccination and SARS-CoV-2 variants. Data came from immunoSEQ multiplex PCR; TCRdb stores just in-frame clones and leaves some out. Of approximately 480,000 clones in the sample, around 88% were seen once. As for treatment: some 19 received Ad26.COV2.S at low or high dose, single or two shots; 5 received placebo; per-sample allocation not given. Each sample was drawn 63 days after the first injection (of vaccine or placebo). Specimen: peripheral blood, collected in a trial of Ad26.COV2.S vaccine versus placebo. The source is a person aged 18-60 years who received the Ad26.COV2.S COVID-19 vaccine or a placebo.

The V gene is TRBV4-1, the J gene TRBJ2-2; weak D call: TRBD2 (6 bases). Germline values: CDR1 MGHRA, CDR2 YSYEKL. The CDR3 covers 15 residues. Trimming removed 4 bases at V and 1 base at J, with 10 bases between. CDR3 loop: CASSRGTQNTGELFF. CDR3 coding DNA: TGCGCCAGCAGCCGCGGGACCCAGAACACCGGGGAGCTGTTTTTT.

This chain joins TRBV27 and TRBJ2-6, with D tentatively TRBD1 (5 bases). This CDR3 is 16 amino acids long. Germline V gene data show CDR1 as MNHEY and CDR2 as SMNVEV (reference sequence). Trimming took off 8 bases at V and 0 bases at J, with 14 bases between the two ends. The CDR3 DNA reads as TGTGCCAGCTCGAGAGGACAAACCTCTGGGGCCAACGTCCTGACTTTC. This encodes CASSRGQTSGANVLTF.

The chain is built from TRBV29-1 and TRBJ1-2; TRBD1 is a possible D gene (5 bases). Trimming left V 6 bases short and J 6 bases short, with 11 bases between. This CDR3 region has 11 residues. Germline V gene lookup returns CDR1 SQVTM and CDR2 ANQGSEA. This CDR3 reads CSVSWGDGYTF. CDR3 coding DNA: TGCAGCGTGTCATGGGGGGATGGCTACACCTTC.

The chain carries TRBV29-1 and TRBJ1-1; 7 nucleotides align to TRBD1. The J segment lost 6 bases and the V segment lost 7 bases, leaving 5 bases of the junction unmatched. The germline gives CDR1 SQVTM, CDR2 ANQGSEA. CDR3 size: 11 residues. The chain's CDR3 is CSAQGSAEAFF. CDR3 in DNA: TGCAGCGCACAGGGGTCGGCTGAAGCTTTCTTT.

The sample holds a few counts of this clone. CDR3 residues: CSVDSDSQETQYF. The CDR3 DNA reads TGCAGCGTTGACTCGGACAGTCAAGAGACCCAGTACTTC. This sequence joins TRBV29-1 and TRBJ2-5; a possible D gene is TRBD1 (6 bases). This CDR3 has 13 amino acids. The V end lost 3 bases, the J end lost 2 bases, and 10 bases lay between the germline ends. CDR1 is SQVTM, CDR2 ANQGSEA, per germline.

CDR3 coding DNA: TGTGCCAGCAGCTTATCCCTATACGAGCAGTACTTC. Translation: CASSLSLYEQYF. V gene TRBV7-2 combines with J gene TRBJ2-7; D remains ambiguous. Germline lookup yields CDR1 SGHTA and CDR2 FQGNSA. The CDR3 sequence is 12 residues long. V lost 2 bases and J lost 4, with 6 bases in between.

CDR3 loop: CASSNQGRGYNEQFF. As DNA, the CDR3 is TGTGCCAGCAGTAACCAGGGCCGGGGTTACAATGAGCAGTTCTTC. J is TRBJ2-1 and V is TRBV6-6, with D perhaps being TRBD1 or TRBD2 (5 bases each). CDR1 is MNHNY and CDR2 is SVGAGI in the germline V gene (reference sequence). Trimming took 5 bases from V and 4 from J, leaving 15 bases between them. CDR3 size: 15 residues.

This chain joins TRBV7-9 and TRBJ1-5; weak D call: TRBD1 (6 bases). V was cut by 5 bases and J by 4 bases, with 12 bases left in between. The length of the CDR3 is 14 residues. Germline V gene sequence: CDR1 SEHNR, CDR2 FQNEAQ (reference sequence). The CDR3 spells CASSLQGNNQPQHF. CDR3 bases: TGTGCCAGCAGCCTACAGGGTAATAATCAGCCCCAGCATTTT.

This chain links TRBV27 with TRBJ2-7; the D call may be TRBD1 or TRBD2 (5 bases each). Germline CDR1 reads MNHEY; CDR2 reads SMNVEV (reference sequence). V lost 2 bases and J lost 2, with 16 bases in between. The CDR3 is made up of 16 amino acids. CDR3 DNA: TGTGCCAGCAGTTTAGACGGGGCCTCGAGAACCTACGAGCAGTACTTC. Its translation is CASSLDGASRTYEQYF.

The J gene is TRBJ2-3, the V gene TRBV28, with a weak D call TRBD1 (6 bases). Trimming stripped 6 bases from V and 6 bases from J, with 16 bases between. This CDR3 region has 14 residues. The germline CDR1 and CDR2 sequences are MDHEN and SYDVKM. The CDR3 DNA reads as TGTGCCAGCAGCAAGGGGGATATTTCGGATACGCAGTATTTT. Protein product: CASSKGDISDTQYF.

The V and J genes are TRBV6-6 and TRBJ1-5, with D perhaps matching TRBD1 (5 bases). With 10 bases removed from V and 0 bases from J, the gap between germline ends came to 16 bases. The CDR3 covers 15 residues. Per the germline V gene, CDR1 is MNHNY and CDR2 is SVGAGI (reference sequence). The CDR3 spells CATQDRSASNQPQHF. CDR3 bases: TGTGCCACCCAAGACAGATCCGCTAGCAATCAGCCCCAGCATTTT.

Regarding this clone: The sample carries other DNA sequences with the same CDR3. The rearrangement uses TRBV19 and TRBJ2-6; unclear D gene. CDR3 length: 15 residues. V was clipped by 1 base and J by 0 bases, with 4 bases between them. Looked up from germline, CDR1 is LNHDA and CDR2 is SQIVND (reference sequence). The CDR3 DNA reads TGTGCCAGTAGTATAGCGGACTCTGGGGCCAACGTCCTGACTTTC. It encodes CASSIADSGANVLTF.

This sequence joins TRBV30 and TRBJ1-1; 9 nucleotides line up with TRBD1. CDR1 is GTSNPN and CDR2 is SVGIG in the germline V gene (reference sequence). The junction had 8 bases not matched to a gene; V was cut back by 7 bases and J by 5 bases. The CDR3 runs to 13 residues. CDR3 DNA sequence: TGTGCCTCTCAGAGACAGGGGGGAACTGAAGCTTTCTTT. Protein: CASQRQGGTEAFF.

The chain employs TRBV29-1 and TRBJ2-7; possibly TRBD1 for D (6 bases). The germline V gene has CDR1 SQVTM and CDR2 ANQGSEA. Trimming took off 6 bases at V and 4 bases at J, with 13 bases between the two ends. The CDR3 sequence is 12 residues long. The CDR3 spells CSVLQGTYEQYF. DNA of the CDR3: TGCAGCGTCCTACAGGGTACTTACGAGCAGTACTTC.

This sequence joins TRBV12-3 or TRBV12-4 and TRBJ1-2, with D hard to call. V gave up 4 bases and J gave up 0 bases, with 6 bases separating them. The CDR3 is 13 amino acids. CDR3 sequence reads: CASSYLPNYGYTF. In DNA form, the CDR3 reads TGTGCCAGCAGTTACCTTCCTAACTATGGCTACACCTTC.

The chain couples TRBV21-1 to TRBJ2-3; the listed D gene, TRBD1, was not tested against the DNA. TRBV21-1 is a pseudogene segment. CDR3 length equals 11 residues. The CDR3 loop is CASSDRFTQYF. The CDR3 DNA is TGTGCCAGCAGCGACAGGTTCACGCAGTATTTT.

This sequence joins TRBV14 and TRBJ1-2; 7 bases are a match to TRBD1. CDR1 is SGHDN and CDR2 is FVKESK in the germline V gene. The CDR3 runs to 14 residues. The V segment lost 2 bases and the J segment 6 bases; nucleotides outside the gene matches: 6. CDR3 amino acids: CASSQWGQPNGYTF. CDR3 sequence (DNA): TGTGCCAGCAGCCAATGGGGACAGCCCAATGGCTACACCTTC.

This clone was seen once. This chain uses TRBV28 with TRBJ1-4; no reliable D call. Trimming stripped 3 bases from V and 7 bases from J, with 15 bases between. CDR1 MDHEN and CDR2 SYDVKM come from the germline V gene. The CDR3 is 15 residues long. DNA for the CDR3: TGTGCCAGCAGTTTTAAGGAATGGAGACGTGAAAAACTGTTTTTT. Translated, it gives CASSFKEWRREKLFF.

This chain links TRBV19 with TRBJ1-6; D call uncertain. This CDR3 has 13 amino acids. Germline values: CDR1 LNHDA, CDR2 SQIVND (reference sequence). V was shortened by 3 bases and J by 7 bases, with 7 bases between the two germline ends. CDR3 region: CASSMEPNSPLHF. CDR3 nucleotide sequence: TGTGCCAGTAGTATGGAACCCAATTCACCCCTCCACTTT.